This is a list of T cell receptor beta chains from one sample in a study of blood T cell repertoires in COVID-19. Sequenced by immunoSEQ multiplex PCR; TCRdb stores in-frame clones only, minus some. The table lists roughly 130,000 clones, about 86% of them singletons, with approximately 16% in the top ten. Sequencing used peripheral blood. The receptors were gathered from a woman in her 50s with acute or convalescent COVID-19. Both conserved end residues are part of each CDR3. The D gene is left open where the match is weak. Not every row has a clone size; where given, it reads once, few, many or a size class.

NA	TRBV5-6	TRBJ1-1	17	TRBD1	TGTGCCAGCAGCTTGACCGGGACAGGGGGTATGAACACTGAAGCTTTCTTT	CASSLTGTGGMNTEAFF
NA	TRBV25-1	TRBJ2-7	15	NA	TGTGCCAGCAGTATGGGTCTACGGGTTCCCTACGAGCAGTACTTC	CASSMGLRVPYEQYF
NA	TRBV18	TRBJ1-4	14	NA	TGTGCCAGCTCACCGATGGGGGGAAATGAAAAACTGTTTTTT	CASSPMGGNEKLFF
NA	TRBV6-5	TRBJ1-1	14	NA	TGTGCCAGCCTATACAGGACCTCGAACACTGAAGCTTTCTTT	CASLYRTSNTEAFF
NA	TRBV4-2	TRBJ2-1	13	NA	TGTGCCAGCAAGTCAGGACTGGTGAATGAGCAGTTCTTC	CASKSGLVNEQFF
NA	TRBV6-5	TRBJ2-1	13	NA	TGTGCCAGCAGAGTAGACAGGTACAATGAGCAGTTCTTC	CASRVDRYNEQFF
NA	TRBV14	TRBJ1-6	16	TRBD1	TGTGCCAGCAGCCAAAAGAGAGGACAGGGTAATTCACCCCTCCACTTT	CASSQKRGQGNSPLHF
few	TRBV18	TRBJ1-1	15	TRBD1	TGTGCCAGCTCACCACGGGTGACAGGGGGTACTGAAGCTTTCTTT	CASSPRVTGGTEAFF
NA	TRBV4-1	TRBJ1-1	15	NA	TGCGCCAGCAGCCAAGAAGGACAGCTAAGCACTGAAGCTTTCTTT	CASSQEGQLSTEAFF
NA	TRBV30	TRBJ1-3	12	NA	TGTGCCTGGAAGGAGGGAGGAAACACCATATATTTT	CAWKEGGNTIYF
NA	TRBV19	TRBJ1-1	14	NA	TGTGCCAGTAGGGCAGGGGCTTGGAACACTGAAGCTTTCTTT	CASRAGAWNTEAFF
NA	TRBV11-2	TRBJ1-1	15	TRBD1	TGTGCCAGCAGCTCCCGGGGACAGGTTCACACTGAAGCTTTCTTT	CASSSRGQVHTEAFF
NA	TRBV7-2	TRBJ2-7	17	TRBD2	TGTGCCAGCAGCTTAGTGGGATTAGCGGGGAGCTCCTACGAGCAGTACTTC	CASSLVGLAGSSYEQYF
NA	TRBV6-5	TRBJ1-3	12	NA	TGTGCCAGCAGGACAGCTGGAAACACCATATATTTT	CASRTAGNTIYF
NA	TRBV3-1/TRBV3-2	TRBJ2-3	16	TRBD2	TGTGCCAGCAGTCGACTAGCGGGGGCTAGCACAGATACGCAGTATTTT	CASSRLAGASTDTQYF
NA	TRBV4-1	TRBJ1-2	13	NA	TGCGCCAGCAGCCAAGCGTCAGGGGTGGGCTACACCTTC	CASSQASGVGYTF
NA	TRBV20-1	TRBJ1-6	19	TRBD1	TGCAGTGCTAGTGGGCTAGGACCAGGGGGAAGCTCCTATAATTCACCCCTCCACTTT	CSASGLGPGGSSYNSPLHF
NA	TRBV6-5	TRBJ1-2	13	NA	TGTGCCAGCAGAGGACACTTTTCCTATGGCTACACCTTC	CASRGHFSYGYTF
NA	TRBV3-1/TRBV3-2	TRBJ2-7	16	TRBD2	TGTGCCAGCAGCCCGACCGGGCGGGGGGGCTTGTACGAGCAGTACTTC	CASSPTGRGGLYEQYF
NA	TRBV5-3	TRBJ2-7	11	NA	TGTGCCCTTAAAGGGGGTTACGAGCAGTACTTC	CALKGGYEQYF
NA	TRBV27	TRBJ2-7	13	NA	TGTGCCAGCAGTTTAGACGGGACCTACGAGCAGTACTTC	CASSLDGTYEQYF
NA	TRBV11-3	TRBJ2-7	14	TRBD1	TGTGCCAGCAGCTTAGGGGGGACAGGGTACGAGCAGTACTTC	CASSLGGTGYEQYF
NA	TRBV4-1	TRBJ1-3	15	NA	TGCGCCAGCAGCCAAGTTAACGGAGACGGAAACACCATATATTTT	CASSQVNGDGNTIYF
NA	TRBV27	TRBJ1-1	14	NA	TGTGCCAGCAGCCTACAGGGAAGAGGCACTGAAGCTTTCTTT	CASSLQGRGTEAFF
NA	TRBV5-1	TRBJ1-3	14	NA	TGCGCCAGCAGCCTGCTGGCCTCTGGAAACACCATATATTTT	CASSLLASGNTIYF
NA	TRBV5-6	TRBJ2-1	15	TRBD2	TGTGCCAGCAGGCTAGCGGGGGGCCCCCCAAATGAGCAGTTCTTC	CASRLAGGPPNEQFF
once	TRBV3-1/TRBV3-2	TRBJ2-3	12	TRBD1	TGTGCCTCGACAGGGGGAACAGATACGCAGTATTTT	CASTGGTDTQYF
NA	TRBV12-5	TRBJ1-5	19	TRBD1	TGTGCTAGTGGTTTGGTCACCTGGCCCGGACAGGGGATTGTGAGGCCCCAGCATTTT	CASGLVTWPGQGIVRPQHF
NA	TRBV30	TRBJ1-1	16	TRBD1	TGTGCCTGGAGTGTGGGACAGGGGCGCATGAACACTGAAGCTTTCTTT	CAWSVGQGRMNTEAFF
NA	TRBV30	TRBJ1-4	18	NA	TGTGCCTGGAGTGTACCCTCGTACAGGGCCTACCCTAATGAAAAACTGTTTTTT	CAWSVPSYRAYPNEKLFF
NA	TRBV24-1	TRBJ1-5	14	NA	TGTGCCACCAGTGACCTACTCGACAATCAGCCCCAGCATTTT	CATSDLLDNQPQHF
NA	TRBV7-9	TRBJ1-2	15	NA	TGTGCCAGCAGCGTTATGAGACAGGCAGTGGAAGGCTACACCTTC	CASSVMRQAVEGYTF
NA	TRBV18	TRBJ1-6	16	TRBD1	TGTGCCAGCTCAGCCCGGGACAGGGGTTCGGATTCACCCCTCCACTTT	CASSARDRGSDSPLHF
NA	TRBV3-1/TRBV3-2	TRBJ1-6	16	TRBD1	TGTGCCAGCAGCCAAGATAGGGACAGAAATAATTCACCCCTCCACTTT	CASSQDRDRNNSPLHF
NA	TRBV30	TRBJ1-3	13	TRBD1	TGTGCCTGGAGCGGGACAGGGGGAAACACCATATATTTT	CAWSGTGGNTIYF
NA	TRBV7-8	TRBJ2-3	15	NA	TGTGCCAGCAGCTCAAGACTAGGCGGGGCAGATACGCAGTATTTT	CASSSRLGGADTQYF
NA	TRBV14	TRBJ2-3	15	TRBD1	TGTGCCAGCAGCTTACGGACAGGGAGCACAGATACGCAGTATTTT	CASSLRTGSTDTQYF
NA	TRBV3-1/TRBV3-2	TRBJ2-1	16	TRBD2	TGTGCCAGCAGCCAAGGGACTAGCGGGGCCCTGGGTGAGCAGTTCTTC	CASSQGTSGALGEQFF
once	TRBV18	TRBJ1-5	15	NA	TGTGCCAGCTCACCACCCGGGACAAATAATCAGCCCCAGCATTTT	CASSPPGTNNQPQHF
NA	TRBV5-1	TRBJ2-1	16	NA	TGCGCCAGCAGCTATGGTCAGTCCAGCTCCTACAATGAGCAGTTCTTC	CASSYGQSSSYNEQFF
NA	TRBV3-1/TRBV3-2	TRBJ1-1	15	NA	TGTGCCAGCACTGGTACAGGCTACAGGAACACTGAAGCTTTCTTT	CASTGTGYRNTEAFF